These 23 T cell receptor beta chains were all obtained from the same sample, sequenced in a study of early T cells in non-severe SARS-CoV-2 infection. TCRdb itself ran the 5' RACE reads through MiXCR, one entry per CDR3 protein. The repertoire holds approximately 77,000 distinct CDR3 sequences, with 5% as singletons. This specimen consisted of whole blood, obtained at baseline. All receptors come from an adult who was a healthcare worker with PCR-confirmed SARS-CoV-2 infection or an uninfected control (not recorded which).

This clonotype is medium-sized. The rearrangement uses TRBV12-3 or TRBV12-4 and TRBJ2-7; D might be TRBD2 (7 bases). CDR3 size: 18 residues. Trimming stripped 8 bases from V and 2 bases from J, with 28 bases between. The CDR3 reads CASWGPTLASGNTYEQYF. CDR3 bases: TGTGCCAGCTGGGGGCCCACATTGGCTAGCGGCAATACCTACGAGCAGTACTTC.

The V and J genes are TRBV7-9 and TRBJ2-1; D gene unclear. The V and J ends lost 5 bases and 13 bases respectively, with 15 bases between them. This CDR3 has 12 amino acids. Germline V gene data show CDR1 as SEHNR and CDR2 as FQNEAQ (reference sequence). CDR3 nucleotide sequence: TGTGCCAGCAGCACCGTGGCAGCTAATCAGTTCTTC. It specifies CASSTVAANQFF.

This clonotype has more than one count but fewer than ten. The chain joins TRBV24-1 to TRBJ2-2; no clear D gene. The CDR3 contains 15 residues. Germline V gene data show CDR1 as KGHDR and CDR2 as SFDVKD. The V end was cut by 4 bases, the J end by 4 bases, with 12 bases between. The CDR3 sequence: CATSENVGFTGELFF. The CDR3 nucleotides are TGTGCCACCAGTGAGAACGTGGGCTTCACCGGGGAGCTGTTTTTT.

The sample holds many counts of this clonotype. The rearrangement links TRBV30 to TRBJ1-5; 9 bases are a match to TRBD1. J gave up 5 bases and V 4 bases, and 3 bases lay outside the gene matches. Germline assignment: CDR1 GTSNPN and CDR2 SVGIG (reference sequence). The CDR3 has 13 residues. The CDR3 sequence is CAWTRQGDQPQHF. Here the CDR3 DNA reads TGTGCCTGGACTCGACAGGGGGATCAGCCCCAGCATTTT.

This clonotype was seen a few times. The chain uses TRBV19 and TRBJ1-5; D is unclear. Germline V gene lookup returns CDR1 LNHDA and CDR2 SQIVND (reference sequence). This CDR3 contains 16 residues. The ends were cut back, 3 bases at V and 4 bases at J, with 16 bases in the middle. CDR3: CASSIRREVGNQPQHF. CDR3 coding DNA: TGTGCCAGTAGTATTCGGCGGGAGGTGGGAAATCAGCCCCAGCATTTT.

This clonotype turned up a few times. The chain employs TRBV20-1 and TRBJ1-5, with TRBD1 matching 7 bases. Germline CDR1 DFQATT, CDR2 SNEGSKA (reference sequence). V lost 5 bases and J lost 3; bases outside the gene matches: 10. The CDR3 consists of 15 residues. The DNA for the CDR3 is TGCAGTGCTGTGGGGCAACAGGGGAACAATCAGCCCCAGCATTTT. This gives the protein CSAVGQQGNNQPQHF.

V usage is TRBV7-9 and J usage is TRBJ1-3; no definite D call. The CDR3 covers 14 residues. CDR1 and CDR2 from the germline V gene are SEHNR and FQNEAQ (reference sequence). CDR3 residues: CATDSWLSGNTIYF. CDR3 coding DNA: TGTGCAACCGACTCATGGCTCTCTGGAAACACCATATATTTT.

This clonotype appeared a few times. The gene calls are TRBV19 and TRBJ1-5, with D tentatively TRBD1 (6 bases). Germline values: CDR1 LNHDA, CDR2 SQIVND (reference sequence). The length of the CDR3 is 17 residues. V was cut by 9 bases and J by 0 bases, with 21 bases left in between. The CDR3: CASSAGTPNYSNQPQHF. The CDR3 DNA sequence: TGTGCCAGCAGTGCCGGGACACCGAATTATAGCAATCAGCCCCAGCATTTT.

The rearrangement joins TRBV4-1 to TRBJ2-7; 8 bases are shared with TRBD2. The CDR3 spans 14 residues. Germline CDR1 is MGHRA and CDR2 is YSYEKL. The trim removed 1 base at V and 3 bases at J, leaving 2 bases unmatched. The CDR3 here is CASSQGLAGYEQYF. Here the CDR3 DNA reads TGCGCCAGCAGCCAAGGCCTAGCGGGCTACGAGCAGTACTTC.

V is TRBV5-1 and J is TRBJ2-5; the match to TRBD2 covers 11 bases. This CDR3 comprises 17 residues. CDR1 is SGHRS, CDR2 YFSETQ, per germline. V lost 0 bases to trimming and J lost 5 bases; unmatched junction nucleotides: 9. DNA for the CDR3: TGCGCCAGCAGCTTGGTACTAGCGGGAGCGGACTCCGAGACCCAGTACTTC. Amino acid sequence: CASSLVLAGADSETQYF.

This clonotype occurred a few times. The chain uses TRBV20-1 and TRBJ1-2; TRBD1 matches at 10 bases. CDR1 and CDR2 (germline): DFQATT, SNEGSKA (reference sequence). The CDR3 loop spans 13 amino acids. V shed 4 bases and J 7 bases; nucleotides not matched to a gene: 6. CDR3 loop: CSAKTGGAFGYTF. The DNA of the CDR3 is TGCAGTGCTAAGACAGGGGGCGCGTTTGGCTACACCTTC.

This clonotype was detected ten times or more. The J gene is TRBJ2-1, the V gene TRBV5-1; 10 bases are a match to TRBD2. The germline CDR1 and CDR2 sequences are SGHRS and YFSETQ. With V trimmed by 2 bases and J by 10 bases, 0 bases remained unmatched. The CDR3 runs to 12 residues. This CDR3 is CASSLAGGEQFF. DNA for the CDR3: TGCGCCAGCAGCTTAGCGGGAGGGGAGCAGTTCTTC.

V usage is TRBV13 and J usage is TRBJ2-1; 10 positions match TRBD2. In germline, CDR1 is PRHDT, CDR2 FYEKMQ (reference sequence). CDR3 size: 15 residues. With V trimmed by 5 bases and J by 6 bases, 7 bases remained unmatched. The chain's CDR3 is CASSPTLAGANEQFF. The CDR3 bases are TGTGCCAGCAGCCCCACCCTAGCGGGAGCCAATGAGCAGTTCTTC.

The V and J genes are TRBV2 and TRBJ2-1; the match to TRBD1 covers 8 bases. J was trimmed by 6 bases and V by 9 bases; bases with no gene match: 7. CDR3 size: 13 residues. Germline loops: CDR1 SNHLY, CDR2 FYNNEI. This chain's CDR3 is CASADRGTNEQFF. In DNA form, the CDR3 reads TGTGCCAGTGCTGACAGGGGTACCAATGAGCAGTTCTTC.

For this clonotype: A much bigger clone sits one base away, suggesting this may be a read error. This chain joins TRBV20-1 and TRBJ2-5; D tentatively reads TRBD1 or TRBD2 (5 bases each). The ends were cut back, 5 bases at V and 10 bases at J, with 26 bases in the middle. This CDR3 has 15 residues. The V gene's germline CDR1 is DFQATT and CDR2 SNEGSKA (reference sequence). CDR3 sequence: CSAATGAAYQRSQYF. The CDR3, as DNA: TGCAGTGCTGCTACCGGGGCCGCGTATCAAAGAAGCCAGTACTTC.

This clonotype was observed many times. The rearrangement joins TRBV6-6 to TRBJ2-7; D is ambiguous. The germline V gene has CDR1 MNHNY and CDR2 SVGAGI (reference sequence). The CDR3 consists of 16 residues. Trimming took 0 bases from V and 0 from J, leaving 12 bases between them. CDR3 in DNA: TGTGCCAGCAGTTACTCGGCCTCCCTTAGCTCCTACGAGCAGTACTTC. Residues: CASSYSASLSSYEQYF.

The rearrangement joins TRBV3-1 to TRBJ2-5, with 8 bases lining up with TRBD1. The CDR3 extends over 16 amino acids. Germline CDR1 reads LGHDT; CDR2 reads YNNKEL (reference sequence). With 6 bases clipped from V and 3 bases from J, the junction kept 12 bases outside the gene matches. The CDR3 DNA reads TGTGCCAGCAGTCCCGGACAGGGTGAGGGGGAAGAGACCCAGTACTTC. Translation: CASSPGQGEGEETQYF.

This clonotype showed up many times. This sequence joins TRBV18 and TRBJ2-7; no clear D gene. The ends were cut back, 3 bases at V and 5 bases at J, with 8 bases in the middle. This CDR3 is 12 amino acids long. Looked up from germline, CDR1 is KGHSH and CDR2 is LQKENI. The CDR3 bases are TGTGCCAGCTCACCGGCGAGAAACGAGCAGTACTTC. Its protein is CASSPARNEQYF.

The J gene is TRBJ2-2, the V gene TRBV4-1; 8 nucleotides agree with TRBD2. CDR1 is MGHRA, CDR2 YSYEKL, per germline. CDR3 length equals 13 residues. The V gene end was trimmed by 4 bases and the J gene end by 12 bases; junction bases not matched to a gene: 7. Written as DNA, the CDR3 is TGCGCCAGCAGCCCTAGCGGGCAGGAGAAGCTGTTTTTT. Encoded protein: CASSPSGQEKLFF.

This rearrangement joins TRBV7-9 to TRBJ2-7, with TRBD2 as a possible D gene (7 bases). Trimming took 6 bases from V and 3 from J, leaving 15 bases between them. Looked up from germline, CDR1 is SEHNR and CDR2 is FQNEAQ (reference sequence). The CDR3 runs 14 residues. The CDR3 nucleotides are TGTGCCAGCAGAGGGGGGGCAAATGACTACGAGCAGTACTTC. It specifies CASRGGANDYEQYF.

J is TRBJ2-3 and V is TRBV2, with 10 bases that match TRBD2. The germline V gene encodes CDR1 SNHLY and CDR2 FYNNEI. V lost 7 bases, J lost 8 bases, and 15 bases stayed unmatched. The CDR3 length is 16 residues. Here the CDR3 DNA reads TGTGCCAGCAATCCGGGACTAGCGAGACCACAGACTACGCAGTATTTT. This codes for CASNPGLARPQTTQYF. The entire variable domain, with the rest obtained from reference TRBV2 and TRBJ2-3, is as follows: EPEVTQTPSHQVTQMGQEVILRCVPISNHLYFYWYRQILGQKVEFLVSFYNNEISEKSEIFDDQFSVERPDGSNFTLKIRSTKLEDSAMYFCASNPGLARPQTTQYFGPGTRLTVL.

At least ten counts were recorded for this clonotype. V and J are TRBV7-9 and TRBJ2-3; 11 bases line up with TRBD2. The CDR3 spans 16 residues. The junction had 6 bases not matched to a gene; V was cut back by 1 base and J by 6 bases. The V gene's germline CDR1 is SEHNR and CDR2 FQNEAQ (reference sequence). The chain's CDR3 is CASSLVASGGPDTQYF. The DNA for the CDR3 is TGTGCCAGCAGCTTAGTGGCTAGCGGGGGGCCGGATACGCAGTATTTT.

This clonotype was observed at least ten times. This chain joins TRBV7-7 and TRBJ2-2; 7 bases agree with TRBD2. Germline V gene data show CDR1 as SSHAT and CDR2 as FNYEAQ (reference sequence). CDR3 size: 16 residues. V shed 2 bases and J 0 bases; nucleotides not matched to a gene: 3. The DNA of the CDR3 is TGTGCCAGCAGCTTATCAAGCGGGGCGAACACCGGGGAGCTGTTTTTT. Encoded protein: CASSLSSGANTGELFF.